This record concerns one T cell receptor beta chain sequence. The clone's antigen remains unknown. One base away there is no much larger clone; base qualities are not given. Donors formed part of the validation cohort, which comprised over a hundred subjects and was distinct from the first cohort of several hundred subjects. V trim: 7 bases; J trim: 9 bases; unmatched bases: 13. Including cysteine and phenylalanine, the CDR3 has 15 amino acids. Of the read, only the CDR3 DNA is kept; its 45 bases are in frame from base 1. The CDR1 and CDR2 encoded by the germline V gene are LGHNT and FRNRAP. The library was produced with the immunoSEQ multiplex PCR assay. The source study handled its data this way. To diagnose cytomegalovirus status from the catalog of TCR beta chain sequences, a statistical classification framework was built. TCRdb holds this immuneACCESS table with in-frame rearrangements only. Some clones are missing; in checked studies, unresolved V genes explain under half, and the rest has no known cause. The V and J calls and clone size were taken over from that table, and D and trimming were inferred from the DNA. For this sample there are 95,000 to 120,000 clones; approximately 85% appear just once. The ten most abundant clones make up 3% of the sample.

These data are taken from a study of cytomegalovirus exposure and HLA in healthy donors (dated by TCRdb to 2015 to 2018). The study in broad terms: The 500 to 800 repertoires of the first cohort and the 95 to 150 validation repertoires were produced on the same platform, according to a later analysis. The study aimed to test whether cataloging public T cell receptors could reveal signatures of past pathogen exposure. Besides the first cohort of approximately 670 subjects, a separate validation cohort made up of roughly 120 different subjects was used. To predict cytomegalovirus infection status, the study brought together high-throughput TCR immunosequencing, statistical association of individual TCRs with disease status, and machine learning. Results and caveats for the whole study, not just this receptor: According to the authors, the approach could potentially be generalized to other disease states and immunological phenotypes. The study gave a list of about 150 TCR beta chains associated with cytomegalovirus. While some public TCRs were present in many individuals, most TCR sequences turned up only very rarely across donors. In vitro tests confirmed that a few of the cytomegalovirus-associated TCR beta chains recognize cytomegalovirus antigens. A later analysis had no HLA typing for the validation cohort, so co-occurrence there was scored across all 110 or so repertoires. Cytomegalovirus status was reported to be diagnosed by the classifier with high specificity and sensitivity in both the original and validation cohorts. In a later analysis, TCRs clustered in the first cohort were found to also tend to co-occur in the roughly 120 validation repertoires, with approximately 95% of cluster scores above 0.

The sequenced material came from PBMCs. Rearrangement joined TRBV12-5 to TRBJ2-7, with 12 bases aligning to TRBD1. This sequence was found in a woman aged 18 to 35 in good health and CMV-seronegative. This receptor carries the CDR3 CASDSPGQGAGGQYF. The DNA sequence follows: TGTGCTAGTGACTCACCGGGACAGGGGGCCGGGGGGCAGTACTTC. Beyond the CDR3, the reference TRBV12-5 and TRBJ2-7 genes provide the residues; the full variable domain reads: DARVTQTPRHKVTEMGQEVTMRCQPILGHNTVFWYRQTMMQGLELLAYFRNRAPLDDSGMPKDRFSAEMPDATLATLKIQPSEPRDSAVYFCASDSPGQGAGGQYFGPGTRLTVT.